A selection of T cell receptor beta chains follows, all from one sample in a study of blood T cell repertoires in COVID-19. Assay: immunoSEQ multiplex PCR; the TCRdb copy retains only in-frame clones and omits some. The profile shows around 200,000 clones, 75% to 90% of them singletons. Sample: PBMCs or T cells enriched from blood (not recorded which). These receptors originate from a young woman who had been exposed to COVID-19. Both conserved end residues are part of each CDR3. Each record gives: J gene, clone size, D gene, V gene, CDR3 protein, CDR3 DNA. A D gene is named only where the DNA matches it firmly. The size of a clone is reported for some rows only, either as once, few or many, or as a class for expanded clones.

j_gene: TRBJ2-7
abundance: NA
d_gene: TRBD2
v_gene: TRBV19
CDR3aa: CASSIKVAGAHEQYF
CDR3nt: TGTGCCAGTAGTATAAAGGTAGCGGGGGCGCACGAGCAGTACTTC

j_gene: TRBJ1-1
abundance: NA
d_gene: TRBD1
v_gene: TRBV4-1
CDR3aa: CASSQVGQGANTEAFF
CDR3nt: TGCGCCAGCAGCCAAGTAGGGCAGGGGGCGAACACTGAAGCTTTCTTT

j_gene: TRBJ1-2
abundance: NA
d_gene: TRBD1
v_gene: TRBV3-1/TRBV3-2
CDR3aa: CASSQGGQGYGYTF
CDR3nt: TGTGCCAGCAGCCAAGGAGGACAGGGTTATGGCTACACCTTC

j_gene: TRBJ1-2
abundance: few
d_gene: TRBD1
v_gene: TRBV18
CDR3aa: CASSPRLDRGYGYTF
CDR3nt: TGTGCCAGCTCACCACGACTTGACAGGGGCTATGGCTACACCTTC

j_gene: TRBJ1-6
abundance: NA
d_gene: NA
v_gene: TRBV3-1/TRBV3-2
CDR3aa: CASSQGTGNSPLHF
CDR3nt: TGTGCCAGCAGCCAAGGCACAGGAAATTCACCCCTCCACTTT

j_gene: TRBJ2-3
abundance: NA
d_gene: NA
v_gene: TRBV9
CDR3aa: CASSVGGGGLAPDTQYF
CDR3nt: TGTGCCAGCAGCGTAGGAGGGGGCGGACTAGCACCAGATACGCAGTATTTT

j_gene: TRBJ2-7
abundance: NA
d_gene: NA
v_gene: TRBV6-1
CDR3aa: CASSEVAESYEQYF
CDR3nt: TGTGCCAGCAGTGAAGTGGCGGAGTCCTACGAGCAGTACTTC

j_gene: TRBJ1-6
abundance: NA
d_gene: TRBD1
v_gene: TRBV2
CDR3aa: CASSNRQGDNSPLHF
CDR3nt: TGTGCCAGCAGCAACAGACAGGGAGACAATTCACCCCTCCACTTT

j_gene: TRBJ1-1
abundance: once
d_gene: NA
v_gene: TRBV19
CDR3aa: CASSKGGGGATEAFF
CDR3nt: TGTGCCAGTAGTAAAGGGGGAGGGGGGGCGACTGAAGCTTTCTTT

j_gene: TRBJ2-1
abundance: NA
d_gene: TRBD2
v_gene: TRBV3-1/TRBV3-2
CDR3aa: CASSRDLAGGRNEQFF
CDR3nt: TGTGCCAGCAGCCGGGACCTAGCGGGGGGGCGAAATGAGCAGTTCTTC

j_gene: TRBJ1-2
abundance: NA
d_gene: NA
v_gene: TRBV2
CDR3aa: CASSEAGGRGEVGYTF
CDR3nt: TGTGCCAGCAGTGAAGCAGGGGGTAGGGGTGAAGTCGGCTACACCTTC

j_gene: TRBJ2-3
abundance: NA
d_gene: NA
v_gene: TRBV5-1
CDR3aa: CASSLGSSTNTDTQYF
CDR3nt: TGCGCCAGCAGCTTGGGGTCTAGCACCAACACAGATACGCAGTATTTT

j_gene: TRBJ2-6
abundance: NA
d_gene: TRBD1
v_gene: TRBV27
CDR3aa: CASRGRQGAGANVLTF
CDR3nt: TGTGCCAGCAGAGGCCGACAGGGGGCTGGGGCCAACGTCCTGACTTTC

j_gene: TRBJ1-2
abundance: NA
d_gene: NA
v_gene: TRBV5-8
CDR3aa: CASSLLGGYGYTF
CDR3nt: TGTGCCAGCAGCTTGCTAGGGGGCTATGGCTACACCTTC

j_gene: TRBJ2-3
abundance: NA
d_gene: NA
v_gene: TRBV7-8
CDR3aa: CASSLLERDTQYF
CDR3nt: TGTGCCAGCAGCTTACTTGAGCGAGATACGCAGTATTTT

j_gene: TRBJ2-7
abundance: NA
d_gene: NA
v_gene: TRBV12-3/TRBV12-4
CDR3aa: CASRTGSSYEQYF
CDR3nt: TGTGCCAGCCGAACAGGGTCGTCCTACGAGCAGTACTTC

j_gene: TRBJ1-4
abundance: once
d_gene: NA
v_gene: TRBV30
CDR3aa: CAWIMYLRQTNEKLFF
CDR3nt: TGTGCCTGGATTATGTACCTCAGGCAAACTAATGAAAAACTGTTTTTT

j_gene: TRBJ1-6
abundance: NA
d_gene: TRBD1
v_gene: TRBV7-3
CDR3aa: CASSRGTGDNSPLHF
CDR3nt: TGTGCCAGCAGCCGGGGGACAGGGGATAATTCACCCCTCCACTTT

j_gene: TRBJ2-7
abundance: NA
d_gene: NA
v_gene: TRBV24-1
CDR3aa: CATSAGLSPTYEQYF
CDR3nt: TGTGCCACCAGTGCGGGTTTGTCCCCTACCTACGAGCAGTACTTC

j_gene: TRBJ1-5
abundance: few
d_gene: TRBD1
v_gene: TRBV5-1
CDR3aa: CASSLGQGAGQPQHF
CDR3nt: TGCGCCAGCAGCCTGGGACAGGGGGCGGGTCAGCCCCAGCATTTT

j_gene: TRBJ1-2
abundance: NA
d_gene: NA
v_gene: TRBV5-1
CDR3aa: CASSWGGAANYGYTF
CDR3nt: TGCGCCAGCAGCTGGGGGGGCGCTGCAAACTATGGCTACACCTTC

j_gene: TRBJ2-7
abundance: NA
d_gene: TRBD1
v_gene: TRBV19
CDR3aa: CASSMGTGLSYEQYF
CDR3nt: TGTGCCAGTAGTATGGGGACAGGGCTCTCCTACGAGCAGTACTTC

j_gene: TRBJ2-7
abundance: NA
d_gene: TRBD1
v_gene: TRBV4-2
CDR3aa: CASSSIQGVGQYF
CDR3nt: TGTGCCAGCAGCTCAATCCAGGGGGTAGGGCAGTACTTC